This TCR beta chain was captured by sequencing in a study of circulating tumor DNA in untreated peripheral T-cell lymphoma. This CDR3 has 14 residues. The tumor tissue sample was taken at baseline before any treatment. Notes on this clone: Antigen: not known.

TCRdb's copy holds only in-frame clones and misses some; the assay was immunoSEQ multiplex PCR. The sample has several thousand clones, roughly 85% seen once. Study-level points and caveats: Baseline tissues yielded around 86% and baseline serum around 70% tumor-specific clonotype detection.

Sequencing was carried out using tumor tissue. This clonotype originated in a human donor with peripheral T-cell lymphoma. This rearrangement joins TRBV1 to TRBJ1-2; TRBD1 is the table's D call, not checked against the DNA. TRBV1 is a recognized pseudogene. CDR3 residues: CASSQDRYRYGYTF. CDR3 nucleotides: TGCGCCAGCAGCCAAGACAGATACCGATATGGCTACACCTTC.